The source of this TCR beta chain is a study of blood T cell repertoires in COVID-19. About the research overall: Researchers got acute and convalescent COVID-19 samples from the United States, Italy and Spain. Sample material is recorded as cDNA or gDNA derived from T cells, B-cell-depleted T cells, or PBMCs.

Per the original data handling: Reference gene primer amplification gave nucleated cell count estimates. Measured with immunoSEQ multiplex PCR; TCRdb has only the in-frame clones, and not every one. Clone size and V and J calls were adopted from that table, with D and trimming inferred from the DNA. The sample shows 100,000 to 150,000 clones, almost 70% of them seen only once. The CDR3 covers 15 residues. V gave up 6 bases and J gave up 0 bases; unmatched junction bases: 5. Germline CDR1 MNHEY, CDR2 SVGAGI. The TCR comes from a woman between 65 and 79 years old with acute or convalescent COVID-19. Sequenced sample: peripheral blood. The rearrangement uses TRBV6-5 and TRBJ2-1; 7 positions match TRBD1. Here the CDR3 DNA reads TGTGCCAGCAGGTACGGGACAGTCTCCTACAATGAGCAGTTCTTC. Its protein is CASRYGTVSYNEQFF.